A selection of T cell receptor beta chains follows, all from one sample in a study of T cell responses to AZD1222 COVID-19 vaccine. The table came from immunoSEQ multiplex PCR; TCRdb's copy has only in-frame clones and leaves some out. The data show around 120,000 clones, 80% to 95% seen once. Sequencing was performed on peripheral blood, taken on day 0 of AZD1222 vaccination. Receptors were obtained from an adult in good health. Both conserved end residues are part of each CDR3. D genes are given only for firm matches. For some rows the clone size is stated as once, few or many, or as a class when expanded; others skip it.

cdr3_aa cdr3_nt j_call v_call clone_size d_call
CATSDKRPGQGVNTGELFF TGTGCCACCAGTGACAAACGACCGGGACAGGGTGTTAACACCGGGGAGCTGTTTTTT TRBJ2-2 TRBV24-1 NA TRBD1
CASSQIGLADLSGANVLTF TGCGCCAGCAGCCAAATAGGACTAGCGGATCTCTCTGGGGCCAACGTCCTGACTTTC TRBJ2-6 TRBV4-1 NA TRBD2
CASSLVRGDYGYTF TGTGCCAGCAGCTTAGTTCGGGGAGACTATGGCTACACCTTC TRBJ1-2 TRBV7-9 NA NA
CASSSDKPFGEKLFF TGTGCCAGCAGCTCGGACAAGCCTTTTGGGGAAAAACTGTTTTTT TRBJ1-4 TRBV7-9 NA NA
CASSSAGESTDTQYF TGTGCCAGTAGTTCGGCAGGGGAGAGCACAGATACGCAGTATTTT TRBJ2-3 TRBV19 few NA
CASSVTGMVDYGYTF TGTGCCAGTAGTGTTACAGGGATGGTAGACTATGGCTACACCTTC TRBJ1-2 TRBV19 once NA
CASSLGEGYYGYTF TGTGCCAGCAGCTTGGGGGAGGGGTACTATGGCTACACCTTC TRBJ1-2 TRBV7-2 few NA
CAWSLLDGTGGGYTF TGTGCCTGGAGTCTTTTGGATGGGACAGGGGGTGGCTACACCTTC TRBJ1-2 TRBV30 NA TRBD1
CASSPPGGGQPQHF TGTGCCAGCAGTCCCCCAGGGGGGGGACAGCCCCAGCATTTT TRBJ1-5 TRBV6-6 few TRBD1
CASSLEGRGHGYTF TGCGCCAGCAGCTTGGAAGGCAGGGGCCATGGCTACACCTTC TRBJ1-2 TRBV5-1 NA NA
CAIRKRGNEDTGELFF TGTGCCATCAGGAAGCGGGGGAATGAGGACACCGGGGAGCTGTTTTTT TRBJ2-2 TRBV10-3 NA TRBD2
CASSLAPGQGGYTF TGCGCCAGCAGCTTGGCCCCGGGCCAGGGGGGCTACACCTTC TRBJ1-2 TRBV5-1 NA NA
CAWSVIEGINTGELFF TGTGCCTGGAGTGTGATAGAGGGAATAAACACCGGGGAGCTGTTTTTT TRBJ2-2 TRBV30 NA NA
CASSKGEGYGYTF TGTGCCAGCAGCAAAGGGGAAGGCTATGGCTACACCTTC TRBJ1-2 TRBV21-1 NA NA
CASIPVRQGRRAGANVLTF TGTGCCAGCATCCCGGTGAGACAGGGCCGAAGGGCTGGGGCCAACGTCCTGACTTTC TRBJ2-6 TRBV2 NA TRBD1
CSVAGTEETQYF TGCAGTGTCGCAGGGACGGAAGAGACCCAGTACTTC TRBJ2-5 TRBV29-1 few NA